This TCR beta chain was recovered during a study of human T cells and chemical hapten exposure. Study findings and constraints: The count of PT1 expanded TCRs correlated positively with patch test score.

V shed 5 bases and J shed 6 bases, with 14 bases lying between them. The germline V gene has CDR1 SGHNT and CDR2 YYREEE (reference sequence). The CDR3 has 13 residues. MiXCR was run by TCRdb on the RACE reads, yielding one entry per CDR3 protein. The sample holds some 38,000 distinct CDR3 sequences; 9.5% are singletons and the top ten take 20% to 30%. This clonotype was observed at least ten times. Its antigen remains unknown. The time point: patch test 3, about 24 weeks after DPC sensitization. Stated treatment: therapeutic diphenylcyclopropenone sensitization with weekly scalp DPC. Total RNA extraction was carried out from unfractionated whole blood.

This specimen consisted of whole blood, obtained in connection with sensitization to the hapten diphenylcyclopropenone (DPC). The chain uses TRBV5-4 and TRBJ1-1; tentative D call: TRBD1 (5 bases). This TCR derives from a man over 45 with alopecia areata. Some clones in this sample may be carry-over from other donors' samples. CDR3 region: CASSFVGTPEAFF. CDR3 nucleotides: TGTGCCAGCAGTTTTGTTGGGACCCCTGAAGCTTTCTTT. The full variable domain, with the rest looked up from reference TRBV5-4 and TRBJ1-1, is ETGVTQSPTHLIKTRGQQVTLRCSSQSGHNTVSWYQQALGQGPQFIFQYYREEENGRGNFPPRFSGLQFPNYSSELNVNALELDDSALYLCASSFVGTPEAFFGQGTRLTVV.